The following is a TCR beta chain sequence with its context. This record comes from a study of shared clonotypes between healthy human individuals. Measured with immunoSEQ multiplex PCR; TCRdb has only the in-frame clones, and not every one. The sample lists about 2.4 million clones, roughly nine tenths occurring once. CDR1 is LGHNA and CDR2 is YSLEER in the germline V gene. Unmatched junction bases numbered 5, after V lost 4 bases and J lost 2 bases. This CDR3 has 15 residues. Sample: naive CD4+ T cells sorted from blood. Stated subset: CD45RA+ positively selected. This clonotype was sampled from a young man in good health. The chain uses TRBV4-3 and TRBJ1-2, with TRBD1 matching over 9 bases. CDR3 nucleotides: TGCGCCAGCAGCCCAGCCGGGACAGGGAACTATGGCTACACCTTC. Translating it yields CASSPAGTGNYGYTF.